This T cell receptor beta chain was documented in a study of T cell changes during pregnancy in multiple sclerosis. The CDR3 extends over 15 amino acids. Germline values: CDR1 SGHAT, CDR2 FQNNGV. Trimming took 4 bases from V and 5 from J, leaving 17 bases between them. The protocol was immunoSEQ multiplex PCR, while the TCRdb copy is restricted to in-frame clones and leaves out a portion. There are about 40,000 clones in the sample; 80% to 95% occur only once, and about 0.45% lies in the top ten. The sequencing used CD4+ T cells from peripheral blood mononuclear cells, collected in the third trimester of pregnancy. The chain uses TRBV11-2 and TRBJ2-5, with D possibly TRBD1 on 6 matching bases. The TCR originated in a female donor with multiple sclerosis, enrolled in a pregnancy study. This CDR3 is CASSSPTGMAETQYF. Here the CDR3 DNA reads TGTGCCAGCAGCTCTCCTACAGGGATGGCCGAGACCCAGTACTTC.